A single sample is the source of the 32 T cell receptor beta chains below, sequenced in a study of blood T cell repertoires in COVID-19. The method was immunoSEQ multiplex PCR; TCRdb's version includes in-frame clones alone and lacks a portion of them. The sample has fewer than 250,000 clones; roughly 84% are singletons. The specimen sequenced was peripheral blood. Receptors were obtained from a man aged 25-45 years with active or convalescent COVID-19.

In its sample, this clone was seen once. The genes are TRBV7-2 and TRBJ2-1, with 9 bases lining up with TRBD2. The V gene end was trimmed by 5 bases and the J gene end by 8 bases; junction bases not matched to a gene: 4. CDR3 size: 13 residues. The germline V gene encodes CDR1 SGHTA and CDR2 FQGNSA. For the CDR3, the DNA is TGTGCCAGCAGCCTCCGACTAGCGGATGAGCAGTTCTTC. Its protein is CASSLRLADEQFF.

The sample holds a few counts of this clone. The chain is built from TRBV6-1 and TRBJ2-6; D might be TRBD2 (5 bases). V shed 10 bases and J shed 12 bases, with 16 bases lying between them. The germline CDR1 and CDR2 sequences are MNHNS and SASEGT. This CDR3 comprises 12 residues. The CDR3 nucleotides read TGTGCCACGGCGGAGGAGCCTTCCGTCCTGACTTTC. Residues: CATAEEPSVLTF.

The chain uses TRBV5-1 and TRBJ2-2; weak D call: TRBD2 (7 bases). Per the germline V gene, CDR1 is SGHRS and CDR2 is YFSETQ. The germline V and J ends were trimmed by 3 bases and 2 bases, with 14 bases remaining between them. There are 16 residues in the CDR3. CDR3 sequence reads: CASSYTGRGNTGELFF. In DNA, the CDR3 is TGCGCCAGCAGCTATACAGGGAGGGGCAACACCGGGGAGCTGTTTTTT.

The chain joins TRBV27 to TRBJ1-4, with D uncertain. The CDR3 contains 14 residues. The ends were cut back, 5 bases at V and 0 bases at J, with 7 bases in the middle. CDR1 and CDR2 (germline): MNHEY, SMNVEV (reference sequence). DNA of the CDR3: TGTGCCAGCAGTATCGGTACAACTAATGAAAAACTGTTTTTT. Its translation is CASSIGTTNEKLFF.

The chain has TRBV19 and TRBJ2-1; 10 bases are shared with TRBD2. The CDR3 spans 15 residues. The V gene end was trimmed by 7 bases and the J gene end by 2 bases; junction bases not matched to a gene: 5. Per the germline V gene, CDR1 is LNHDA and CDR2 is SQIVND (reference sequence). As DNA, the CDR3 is TGTGCCAGTACCCAACTAGCGGGACCCTACAATGAGCAGTTCTTC. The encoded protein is CASTQLAGPYNEQFF.

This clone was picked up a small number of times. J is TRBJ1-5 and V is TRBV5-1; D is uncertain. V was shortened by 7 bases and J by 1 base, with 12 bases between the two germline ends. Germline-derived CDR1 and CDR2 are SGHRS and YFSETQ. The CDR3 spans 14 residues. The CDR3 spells CASPRRRSNQPQHF. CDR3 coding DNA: TGCGCCAGCCCGCGGAGGCGCAGCAATCAGCCCCAGCATTTT. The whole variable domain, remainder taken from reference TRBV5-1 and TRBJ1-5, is KAGVTQTPRYLIKTRGQQVTLSCSPISGHRSVSWYQQTPGQGLQFLFEYFSETQRNKGNFPGRFSGRQFSNSRSEMNVSTLELGDSALYLCASPRRRSNQPQHFGDGTRLSIL.

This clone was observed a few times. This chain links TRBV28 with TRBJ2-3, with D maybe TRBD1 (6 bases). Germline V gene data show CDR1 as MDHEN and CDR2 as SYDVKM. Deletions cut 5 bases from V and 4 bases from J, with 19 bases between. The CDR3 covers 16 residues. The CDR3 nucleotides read TGTGCCAGCAGTGTCACAGGGAGCGGTTATTCAGATACGCAGTATTTT. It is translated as CASSVTGSGYSDTQYF.

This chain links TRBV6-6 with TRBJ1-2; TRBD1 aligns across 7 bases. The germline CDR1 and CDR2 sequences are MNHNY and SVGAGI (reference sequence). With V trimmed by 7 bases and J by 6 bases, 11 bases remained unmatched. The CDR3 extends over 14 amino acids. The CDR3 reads CASMTATGLNGYTF. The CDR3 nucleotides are TGTGCCAGCATGACCGCGACAGGGCTCAATGGCTACACCTTC.

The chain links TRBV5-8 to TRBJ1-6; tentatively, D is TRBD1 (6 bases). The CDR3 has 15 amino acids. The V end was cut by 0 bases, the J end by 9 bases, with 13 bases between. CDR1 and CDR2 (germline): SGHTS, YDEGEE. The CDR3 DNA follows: TGTGCCAGCAGCTTGGTTGGGGGCGGAAGTTCACCCCTCCACTTT. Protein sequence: CASSLVGGGSSPLHF.

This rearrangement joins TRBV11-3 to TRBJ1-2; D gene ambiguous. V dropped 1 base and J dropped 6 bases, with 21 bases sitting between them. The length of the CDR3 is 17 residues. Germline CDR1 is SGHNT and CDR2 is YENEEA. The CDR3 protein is CASSLVARLFARDGYTF. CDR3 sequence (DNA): TGTGCCAGCAGCTTAGTGGCCCGACTATTTGCAAGAGATGGCTACACCTTC.

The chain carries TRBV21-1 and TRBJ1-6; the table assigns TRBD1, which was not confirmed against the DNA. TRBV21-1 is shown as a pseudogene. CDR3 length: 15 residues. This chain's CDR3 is CASSKKGTEGSPLHF. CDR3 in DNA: TGTGCCAGCAGCAAAAAGGGGACAGAGGGGTCACCCCTCCACTTT.

This CDR3 reads CASRPSGTLVSYEQYF. Here the CDR3 DNA reads TGTGCCAGCAGGCCGTCCGGGACACTCGTGAGCTACGAGCAGTACTTC. The chain links TRBV28 to TRBJ2-7, with a possible D match to TRBD1 (6 bases). The length of the CDR3 is 16 residues. Between the trimmed V and J ends, which lost 6 bases and 3 bases, there was a span of 21 bases. Looked up from germline, CDR1 is MDHEN and CDR2 is SYDVKM.

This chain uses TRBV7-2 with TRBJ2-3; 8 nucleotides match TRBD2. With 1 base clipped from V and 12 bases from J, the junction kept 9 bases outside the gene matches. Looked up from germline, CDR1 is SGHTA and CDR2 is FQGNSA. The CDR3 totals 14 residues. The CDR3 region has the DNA TGTGCCAGCAGCTTAGTGGTCGCTAGCGGGTCACAGTATTTT. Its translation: CASSLVVASGSQYF.

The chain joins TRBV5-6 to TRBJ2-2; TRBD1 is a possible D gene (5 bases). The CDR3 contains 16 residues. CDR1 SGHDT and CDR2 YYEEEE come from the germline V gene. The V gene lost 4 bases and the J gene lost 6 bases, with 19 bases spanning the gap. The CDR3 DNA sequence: TGTGCCAGCAGCGCACTGCAGGGTATTGGAGCCGGGGAGCTGTTTTTT. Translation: CASSALQGIGAGELFF.

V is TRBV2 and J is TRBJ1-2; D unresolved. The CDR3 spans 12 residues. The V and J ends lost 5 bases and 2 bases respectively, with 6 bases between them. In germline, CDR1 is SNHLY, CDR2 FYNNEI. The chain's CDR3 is CASSQRNYGYTF. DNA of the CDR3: TGTGCCAGCAGTCAGCGAAACTATGGCTACACCTTC.

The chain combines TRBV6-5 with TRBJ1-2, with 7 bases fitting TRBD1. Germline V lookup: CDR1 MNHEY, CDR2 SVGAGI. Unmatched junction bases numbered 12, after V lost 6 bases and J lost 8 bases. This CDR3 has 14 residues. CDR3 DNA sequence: TGTGCCAGCAGCTCCCCGCAGGGGGGTGGAGGCTACACCTTC. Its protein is CASSSPQGGGGYTF.

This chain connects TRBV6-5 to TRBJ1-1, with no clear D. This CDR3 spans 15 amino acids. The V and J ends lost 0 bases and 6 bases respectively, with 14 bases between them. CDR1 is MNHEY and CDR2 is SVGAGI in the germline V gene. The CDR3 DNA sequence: TGTGCCAGCAGTTACTCCCGGTGGGCCGACGCTGAAGCTTTCTTT. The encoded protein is CASSYSRWADAEAFF.

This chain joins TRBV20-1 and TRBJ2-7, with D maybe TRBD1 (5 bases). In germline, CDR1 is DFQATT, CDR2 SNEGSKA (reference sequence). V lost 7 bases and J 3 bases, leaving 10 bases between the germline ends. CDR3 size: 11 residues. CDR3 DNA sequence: TGCAGTGGCCAGACAGACTACGAGCAGTACTTC. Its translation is CSGQTDYEQYF.

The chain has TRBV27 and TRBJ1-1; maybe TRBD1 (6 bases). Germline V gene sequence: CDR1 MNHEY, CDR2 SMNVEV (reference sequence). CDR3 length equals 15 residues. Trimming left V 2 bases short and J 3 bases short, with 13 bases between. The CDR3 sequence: CASSLSRGWYTEAFF. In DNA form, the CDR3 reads TGTGCCAGCAGTTTAAGCAGGGGATGGTACACTGAAGCTTTCTTT.

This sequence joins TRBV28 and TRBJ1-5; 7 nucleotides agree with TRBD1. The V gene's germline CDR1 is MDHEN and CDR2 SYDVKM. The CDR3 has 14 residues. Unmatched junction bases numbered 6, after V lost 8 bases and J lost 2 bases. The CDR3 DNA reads TGTGCCAGCGGACAGGTCCTCCGCAATCAGCCCCAGCATTTT. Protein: CASGQVLRNQPQHF.

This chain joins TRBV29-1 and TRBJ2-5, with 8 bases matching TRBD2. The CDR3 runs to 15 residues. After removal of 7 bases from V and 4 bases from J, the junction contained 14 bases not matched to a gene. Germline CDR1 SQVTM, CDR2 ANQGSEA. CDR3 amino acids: CSARRSGLEGETQYF. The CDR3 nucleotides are TGCAGCGCAAGACGTTCGGGACTAGAAGGAGAGACCCAGTACTTC.

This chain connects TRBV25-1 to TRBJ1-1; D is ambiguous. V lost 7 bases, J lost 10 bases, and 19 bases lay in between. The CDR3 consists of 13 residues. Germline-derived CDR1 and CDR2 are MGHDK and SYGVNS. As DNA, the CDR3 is TGTGCCAGCAATTCTGCCTGGGGAGAGGGAGCTTTCTTT. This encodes CASNSAWGEGAFF. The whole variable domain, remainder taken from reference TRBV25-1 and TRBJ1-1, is EADIYQTPRYLVIGTGKKITLECSQTMGHDKMYWYQQDPGMELHLIHYSYGVNSTEKGDLSSESTVSRIRTEHFPLTLESARPSHTSQYLCASNSAWGEGAFFGQGTRLTVV.

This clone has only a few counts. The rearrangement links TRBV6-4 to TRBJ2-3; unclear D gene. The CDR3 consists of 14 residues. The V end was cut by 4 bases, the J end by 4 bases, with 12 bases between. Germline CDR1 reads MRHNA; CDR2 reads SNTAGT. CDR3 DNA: TGTGCCAGCAGTGTGCGCCACGCGGCAGATACGCAGTATTTT. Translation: CASSVRHAADTQYF.

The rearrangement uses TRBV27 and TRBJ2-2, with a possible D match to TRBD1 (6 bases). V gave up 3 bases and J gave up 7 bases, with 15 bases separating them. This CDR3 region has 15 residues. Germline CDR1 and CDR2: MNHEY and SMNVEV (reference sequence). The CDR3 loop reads CASSFSQGWGGELFF. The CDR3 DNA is TGTGCCAGCAGTTTCTCACAGGGCTGGGGCGGGGAGCTGTTTTTT.

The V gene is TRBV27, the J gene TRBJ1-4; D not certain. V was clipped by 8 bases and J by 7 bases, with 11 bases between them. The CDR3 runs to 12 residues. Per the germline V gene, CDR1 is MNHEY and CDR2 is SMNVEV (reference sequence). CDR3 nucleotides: TGTGCCAGCGGAGGACGGCGTGAAAAACTGTTTTTT. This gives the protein CASGGRREKLFF.

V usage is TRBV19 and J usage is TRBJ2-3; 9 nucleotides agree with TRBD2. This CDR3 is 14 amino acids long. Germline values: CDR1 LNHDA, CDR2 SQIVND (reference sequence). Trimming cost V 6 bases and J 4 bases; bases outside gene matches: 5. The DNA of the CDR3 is TGTGCCAGTAGCCCGGGACTAGCTCCAGATACGCAGTATTTT. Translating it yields CASSPGLAPDTQYF.

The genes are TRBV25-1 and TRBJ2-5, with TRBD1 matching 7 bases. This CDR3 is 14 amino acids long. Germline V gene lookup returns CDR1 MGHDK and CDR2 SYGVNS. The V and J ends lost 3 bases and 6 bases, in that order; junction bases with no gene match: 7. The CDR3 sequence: CASSEDYRGQTQYF. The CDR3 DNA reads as TGTGCCAGCAGTGAGGATTACAGGGGACAGACCCAGTACTTC.

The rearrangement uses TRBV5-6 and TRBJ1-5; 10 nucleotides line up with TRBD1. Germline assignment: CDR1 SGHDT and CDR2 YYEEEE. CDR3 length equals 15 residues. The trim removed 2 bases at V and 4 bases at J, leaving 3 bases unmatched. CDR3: CASSFGDRGNQPQHF. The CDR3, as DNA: TGTGCCAGCAGCTTCGGGGACAGGGGTAATCAGCCCCAGCATTTT. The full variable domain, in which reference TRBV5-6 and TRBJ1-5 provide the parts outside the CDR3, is DAGVTQSPTHLIKTRGQQVTLRCSPKSGHDTVSWYQQALGQGPQFIFQYYEEEERQRGNFPDRFSGHQFPNYSSELNVNALLLGDSALYLCASSFGDRGNQPQHFGDGTRLSIL.

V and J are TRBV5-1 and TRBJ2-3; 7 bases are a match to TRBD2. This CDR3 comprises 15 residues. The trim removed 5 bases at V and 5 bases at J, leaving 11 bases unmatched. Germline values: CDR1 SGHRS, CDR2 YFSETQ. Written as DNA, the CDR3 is TGCGCCAGCAGAAGGGAGGGCGGTTCGGGAGATACGCAGTATTTT. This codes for CASRREGGSGDTQYF.

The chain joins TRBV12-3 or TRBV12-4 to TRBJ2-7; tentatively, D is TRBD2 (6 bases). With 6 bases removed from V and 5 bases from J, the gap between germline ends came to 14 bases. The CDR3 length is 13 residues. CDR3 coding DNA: TGTGCCAGCAGCCCAGAGGGCGGGGACGAGCAGTACTTC. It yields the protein CASSPEGGDEQYF.

The CDR3 DNA follows: TGTGCCAGCAGTCGGCAGGGGGCCAAAAACATTCAGTACTTC. Translation gives CASSRQGAKNIQYF. The rearrangement links TRBV6-5 to TRBJ2-4, with a possible D match to TRBD1 (6 bases). V was pared by 5 bases and J by 1 base, with 9 bases between. The CDR3 sequence is 14 residues long. In germline, CDR1 is MNHEY, CDR2 SVGAGI.

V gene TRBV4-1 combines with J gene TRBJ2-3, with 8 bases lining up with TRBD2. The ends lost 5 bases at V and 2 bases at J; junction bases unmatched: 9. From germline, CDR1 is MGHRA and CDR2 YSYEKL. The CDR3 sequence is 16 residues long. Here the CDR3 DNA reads TGCGCCAGCAGCGAGCGACTAGCGACCAACACAGATACGCAGTATTTT. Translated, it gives CASSERLATNTDTQYF.